These 21 T cell receptor beta chains originate from one sample sequenced in a study of cytomegalovirus exposure and HLA in healthy donors. Vbeta (60) and Jbeta (13) primers were used in the PCR. TCRdb's table, derived via immunoSEQ multiplex PCR, lists solely in-frame clones and lacks some. The data show tens of thousands of clones, and the top ten clones hold 5%. Sequenced sample: PBMCs. The receptor source for this set is a middle-aged woman in good health and CMV-seropositive.

The chain couples TRBV5-1 to TRBJ2-7; maybe TRBD2 (6 bases). This CDR3 has 16 amino acids. CDR1 and CDR2 from the germline V gene are SGHRS and YFSETQ. Trimming took off 4 bases at V and 0 bases at J, with 17 bases between the two ends. The DNA of the CDR3 is TGCGCCAGCAGCCCGGAGGGTAGGGAGAGCTCCTACGAGCAGTACTTC. Translation: CASSPEGRESSYEQYF.

The chain couples TRBV25-1 to TRBJ1-2; 9 nucleotides agree with TRBD1. Germline V gives CDR1 MGHDK, CDR2 SYGVNS. With 7 bases clipped from V and 3 bases from J, the junction kept 6 bases outside the gene matches. This CDR3 has 14 residues. CDR3 sequence: CASTPTGGHYGYTF. In DNA form, the CDR3 reads TGTGCCAGCACTCCGACAGGGGGACACTATGGCTACACCTTC.

The chain is built from TRBV7-3 and TRBJ1-1; 8 bases are a match to TRBD1. Germline CDR1 SGHTA, CDR2 FQGTGA. The CDR3 runs to 14 residues. V lost 2 bases and J lost 1; bases outside the gene matches: 0. The CDR3 spells CASSLGTGNTEAFF. In nucleotides, the CDR3 is TGTGCCAGCAGCTTAGGGACAGGGAACACTGAAGCTTTCTTT.

CDR3 sequence (DNA): TGCGCCAGCGGAAACCGGGGTTCTAGCACAGATACGCAGTATTTT. It specifies CASGNRGSSTDTQYF. The chain recombines TRBV5-1 with TRBJ2-3; possible D gene TRBD2, 5 bases. This CDR3 is 15 amino acids long. The V gene lost 7 bases and the J gene lost 0 bases, with 15 bases spanning the gap. The germline CDR1 and CDR2 sequences are SGHRS and YFSETQ.

The chain has TRBV18 and TRBJ2-2; 10 bases are shared with TRBD2. The CDR3 sequence is 16 residues long. Per germline, CDR1 KGHSH and CDR2 LQKENI. The V and J ends lost 0 bases and 6 bases, in that order; junction bases with no gene match: 4. CDR3 sequence: CASSPPSGRASGELFF. The CDR3 DNA reads as TGTGCCAGCTCACCACCGAGCGGGAGGGCCTCCGGGGAGCTGTTTTTT.

The CDR3 nucleotides read TGTGCCAGCAGCCAAGAGCCCGCTAGCGGAAATGAGCAGTTCTTC. This sequence encodes CASSQEPASGNEQFF. The chain joins TRBV4-2 to TRBJ2-1; TRBD2 agrees at 7 bases. V shed 0 bases, J shed 7 bases, and the junction held 6 bases outside the gene matches. CDR3 length: 15 amino acids. Germline lookup yields CDR1 LGHNA and CDR2 YNFKEQ.

The chain uses TRBV6-1 and TRBJ2-5; a possible D gene is TRBD2 (6 bases). The end of the DNA fits TRBJ2-7 better, so the J call may be wrong. This CDR3 contains 14 residues. Germline values: CDR1 MNHNS, CDR2 SASEGT. The CDR3 region has the DNA TGTGCCAGCAGTGAGGGGGGAATTTCCTACGAGCAGTACTTC. It encodes CASSEGGISYEQYF.

This chain uses TRBV21-1 with TRBJ1-6. TRBV21-1 is a pseudogene segment. This CDR3 is built from 15 residues. The CDR3 nucleotides are TGTGCCAGCAGCGCTCGCGGGGGGCAGCATTCACCCCTCCACTTT. Its protein is CASSARGGQHSPLHF.

V and J are TRBV4-2 and TRBJ2-1, with 7 bases matching TRBD1. The V and J ends lost 0 bases and 4 bases, in that order; junction bases with no gene match: 6. The CDR3 totals 16 residues. CDR1 and CDR2 (germline): LGHNA, YNFKEQ. CDR3 in amino acids: CASSQDLQGKYNEQFF. CDR3 DNA: TGTGCCAGCAGCCAAGATCTACAGGGGAAGTACAATGAGCAGTTCTTC.

The CDR3 sequence: CASSLGSGQDRNTIYF. CDR3 in DNA: TGTGCCAGCAGCTTAGGGTCCGGACAGGACCGAAACACCATATATTTT. V gene TRBV7-9 combines with J gene TRBJ1-3, with 7 positions matching TRBD1. Germline V gene lookup returns CDR1 SEHNR and CDR2 FQNEAQ (reference sequence). The CDR3 covers 16 residues. After removal of 1 base from V and 5 bases from J, the junction contained 8 bases not matched to a gene.

The chain is built from TRBV15 and TRBJ2-5; no firm D call. The CDR3 length is 15 residues. Germline-derived CDR1 and CDR2 are LNHNV and YYDKDF (reference sequence). Trimming removed 0 bases from V and 5 bases from J, with 13 bases in between. This CDR3 is CATSREPGPSETQYF. The CDR3, as DNA: TGTGCCACCAGCAGAGAACCCGGTCCTTCGGAGACCCAGTACTTC.

The V call is TRBV15, the J call TRBJ2-5; 11 bases are shared with TRBD2. The better agreement between TRBJ2-7 and the DNA end casts doubt on the J call. The CDR3 has 19 amino acids. Germline V gene sequence: CDR1 LNHNV, CDR2 YYDKDF (reference sequence). The CDR3, as DNA: TGTGCCACCAGGACAGGGCGGGCCTCCGGGACTAGCGGCTCCTACGAGCAGTACTTC. Residues: CATRTGRASGTSGSYEQYF.

This chain uses TRBV6-1 with TRBJ2-3, with D maybe TRBD2 (5 bases). V was clipped by 10 bases and J by 4 bases, with 9 bases between them. The CDR3 spans 11 residues. Germline CDR1 MNHNS, CDR2 SASEGT. CDR3 nucleotides: TGTGCCACCTCCGGGGCAGATACGCAGTATTTT. Translating gives CATSGADTQYF.

As to this clone: Relative to the germline gene, one junction end is altered; a read error may explain this. The V and J genes are TRBV28 and TRBJ1-1; tentative D call: TRBD1 (5 bases). Per germline, CDR1 MDHEN and CDR2 SYDVKM. The CDR3 has 10 residues. In DNA form, the CDR3 reads TGTGCCAGCGGAGGGACCTTGGGGATATTT. Protein product: CASGGTLGIF.

This sequence joins TRBV4-2 and TRBJ1-5, with D perhaps TRBD1 (5 bases). The length of the CDR3 is 15 residues. The V gene's germline CDR1 is LGHNA and CDR2 YNFKEQ. Trimming took off 1 base at V and 1 base at J, with 8 bases between the two ends. CDR3 in DNA: TGTGCCAGCAGCCAAGCCGACAGAAGCAATCAGCCCCAGCATTTT. This translates into CASSQADRSNQPQHF.

J is TRBJ2-7 and V is TRBV5-6, with 7 nucleotides matching TRBD2. After removal of 1 base from V and 5 bases from J, the junction contained 12 bases not matched to a gene. Germline V CDR1 and CDR2: SGHDT, YYEEEE. The CDR3 covers 16 residues. The CDR3: CASSLSGGDWVHEQYF. The CDR3 coding sequence is TGTGCCAGCAGCTTGTCGGGAGGAGACTGGGTTCACGAGCAGTACTTC.

This rearrangement joins TRBV25-1 to TRBJ2-7; 12 bases match TRBD1. The CDR3 sequence is 16 residues long. Germline CDR1 is MGHDK and CDR2 is SYGVNS. Trimming took 4 bases from V and 5 from J; bases not matched to a gene: 9. In DNA form, the CDR3 reads TGTGCCAGCAGTGGGGTCCCGGGACAGGGGGCCCACGAGCAGTACTTC. This codes for CASSGVPGQGAHEQYF.

This sequence joins TRBV5-6 and TRBJ1-1; 7 nucleotides line up with TRBD1. This CDR3 contains 14 residues. Looked up from germline, CDR1 is SGHDT and CDR2 is YYEEEE. Trimming removed 4 bases from V and 3 bases from J; junction bases left unmatched: 6. This CDR3 is CASSILDRDTEAFF. In DNA, the CDR3 is TGTGCCAGCAGCATCCTAGACAGGGACACTGAAGCTTTCTTT.

The V gene is TRBV5-4, the J gene TRBJ2-1; 9 nucleotides line up with TRBD1. This CDR3 has 17 amino acids. V lost 2 bases to trimming and J lost 3 bases; unmatched junction nucleotides: 9. From germline, CDR1 is SGHNT and CDR2 YYREEE (reference sequence). The CDR3 spells CASSLASGQGRYNEQFF. The CDR3 region has the DNA TGTGCCAGCAGCTTAGCTTCGGGACAGGGTCGCTACAATGAGCAGTTCTTC.

CDR3 sequence reads: CASTSGEGVGELFF. CDR3 sequence (DNA): TGTGCCAGCACTAGCGGAGAAGGGGTCGGGGAGCTGTTTTTT. The chain combines TRBV19 with TRBJ2-2, with 8 bases identical to TRBD2. CDR1 and CDR2 from the germline V gene are LNHDA and SQIVND (reference sequence). The CDR3 sequence is 14 residues long. Trimming took 9 bases from V and 7 from J; bases not matched to a gene: 10. Combining the CDR3 with reference TRBV19 and TRBJ2-2 gives the whole variable domain DGGITQSPKYLFRKEGQNVTLSCEQNLNHDAMYWYRQDPGQGLRLIYYSQIVNDFQKGDIAEGYSVSREKKESFPLTVTSAQKNPTAFYLCASTSGEGVGELFFGEGSRLTVL.

The rearrangement joins TRBV7-9 to TRBJ2-1, with TRBD1 matching over 7 bases. Per the germline V gene, CDR1 is SEHNR and CDR2 is FQNEAQ (reference sequence). This CDR3 has 15 residues. J lost 5 bases, V lost 1 base, and 5 bases had no gene match. CDR3 coding DNA: TGTGCCAGCAGCTTAGAAGACAGGGCGCACAATGAGCAGTTCTTC. Its translation is CASSLEDRAHNEQFF. The whole variable domain, filled in from reference TRBV7-9 and TRBJ2-1, reads DTGVSQNPRHKITKRGQNVTFRCDPISEHNRLYWYRQTLGQGPEFLTYFQNEAQLEKSRLLSDRFSAERPKGSFSTLEIQRTEQGDSAMYLCASSLEDRAHNEQFFGPGTRLTVL.